The source of this T cell receptor (beta chain) is a study of T cell repertoires in cytomegalovirus infection. Study-wide background: CMV infection together with matching HLA type was indicated by public TCR beta signatures.

Remarks on this clonotype: The antigen is undetermined.

Broader study findings: HLA-C-restricted CMV clonotypes gave the most frequent clonotype in two of eight donors. Pooled public TCR beta family frequency picked out CMV carriers with the relevant HLA.

Trimming took 10 bases from V and 6 from J; bases not matched to a gene: 12. The CDR3 totals 15 residues. Germline V lookup: CDR1 MNHEY, CDR2 SVGAGI. TCRdb re-called the reads through MiXCR, storing one row per CDR3 protein. The repertoire consists of roughly 310,000 distinct CDR3 sequences, with roughly 15% occurring once and the leading ten covering more than 10%. The sequenced material came from PBMCs. The receptor was isolated from a human donor in good health (CMV status not recorded). Some clones in this sample may be carry-over from other donors' samples. The V gene is TRBV6-5, the J gene TRBJ1-6; 7 positions agree with TRBD1. This chain's CDR3 is CATSLMDRTNSPLHF. In nucleotides, the CDR3 is TGTGCCACTTCACTAATGGACAGGACTAATTCACCCCTCCACTTT.